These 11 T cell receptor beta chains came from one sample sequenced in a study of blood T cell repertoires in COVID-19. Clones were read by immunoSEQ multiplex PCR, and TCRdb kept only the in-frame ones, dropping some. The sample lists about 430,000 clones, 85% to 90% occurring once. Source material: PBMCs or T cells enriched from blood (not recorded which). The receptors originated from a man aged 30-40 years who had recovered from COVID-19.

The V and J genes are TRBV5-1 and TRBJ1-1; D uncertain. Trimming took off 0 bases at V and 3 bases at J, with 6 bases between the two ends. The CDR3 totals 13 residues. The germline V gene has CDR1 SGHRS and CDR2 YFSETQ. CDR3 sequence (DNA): TGCGCCAGCAGCTTGGTAGTTGACACTGAAGCTTTCTTT. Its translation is CASSLVVDTEAFF.

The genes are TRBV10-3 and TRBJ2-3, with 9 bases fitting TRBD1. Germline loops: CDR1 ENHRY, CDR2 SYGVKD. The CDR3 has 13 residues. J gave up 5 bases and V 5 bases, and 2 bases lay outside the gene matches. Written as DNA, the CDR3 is TGTGCCATCAGTCGGACAGGGGTAGATACGCAGTATTTT. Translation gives CAISRTGVDTQYF.

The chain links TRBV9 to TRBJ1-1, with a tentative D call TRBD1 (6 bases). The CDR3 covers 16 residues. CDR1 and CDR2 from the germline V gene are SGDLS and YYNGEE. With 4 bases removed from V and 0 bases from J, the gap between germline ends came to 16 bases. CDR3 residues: CASSLPGDLLNTEAFF. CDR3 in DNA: TGTGCCAGCAGCCTACCAGGGGACCTATTGAACACTGAAGCTTTCTTT.

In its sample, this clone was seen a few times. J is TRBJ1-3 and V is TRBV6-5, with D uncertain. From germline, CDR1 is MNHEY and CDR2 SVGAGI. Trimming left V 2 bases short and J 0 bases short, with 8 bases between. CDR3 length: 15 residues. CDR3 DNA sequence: TGTGCCAGCAGTTACACAGCCAGCTCTGGAAACACCATATATTTT. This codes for CASSYTASSGNTIYF.

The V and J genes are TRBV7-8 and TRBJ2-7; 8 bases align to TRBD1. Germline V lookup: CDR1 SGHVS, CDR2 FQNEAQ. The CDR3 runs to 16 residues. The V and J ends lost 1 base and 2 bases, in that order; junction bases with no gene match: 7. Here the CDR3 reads CASSLEGQVLPYEQYF. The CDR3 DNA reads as TGTGCCAGCAGCTTAGAGGGACAGGTGCTACCCTACGAGCAGTACTTC.

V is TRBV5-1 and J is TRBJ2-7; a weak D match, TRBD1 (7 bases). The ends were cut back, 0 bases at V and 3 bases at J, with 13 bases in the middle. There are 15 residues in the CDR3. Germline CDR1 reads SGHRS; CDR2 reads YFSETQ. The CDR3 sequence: CASSLAPGGGYEQYF. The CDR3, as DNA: TGCGCCAGCAGCTTGGCTCCAGGGGGAGGCTACGAGCAGTACTTC.

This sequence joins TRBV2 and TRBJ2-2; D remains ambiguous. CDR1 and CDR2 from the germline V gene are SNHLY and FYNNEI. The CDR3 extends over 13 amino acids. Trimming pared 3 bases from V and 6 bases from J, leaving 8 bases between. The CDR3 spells CASSESLSGELFF. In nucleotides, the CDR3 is TGTGCCAGCAGTGAGTCCCTATCCGGGGAGCTGTTTTTT.

The CDR3 spells CASSPGVGEGYEQYF. CDR3 nucleotide sequence: TGTGCCAGCAGCCCCGGGGTGGGAGAGGGCTACGAGCAGTACTTC. The chain is built from TRBV7-2 and TRBJ2-7; TRBD2 might be the D (5 bases). V lost 5 bases and J 3 bases, leaving 17 bases between the germline ends. The CDR3 contains 15 residues. The germline gives CDR1 SGHTA, CDR2 FQGNSA.

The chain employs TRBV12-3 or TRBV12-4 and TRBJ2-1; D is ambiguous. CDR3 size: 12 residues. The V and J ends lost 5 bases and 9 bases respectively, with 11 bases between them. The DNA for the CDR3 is TGTGCCAGCAGTCTTAGCAGTGGTGAGCAGTTCTTC. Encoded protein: CASSLSSGEQFF.

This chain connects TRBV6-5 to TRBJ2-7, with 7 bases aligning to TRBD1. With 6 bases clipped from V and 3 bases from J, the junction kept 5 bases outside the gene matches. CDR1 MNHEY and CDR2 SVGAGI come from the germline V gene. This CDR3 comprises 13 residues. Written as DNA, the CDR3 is TGTGCCAGCAGCTGGGACAGCCACTACGAGCAGTACTTC. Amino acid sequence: CASSWDSHYEQYF.

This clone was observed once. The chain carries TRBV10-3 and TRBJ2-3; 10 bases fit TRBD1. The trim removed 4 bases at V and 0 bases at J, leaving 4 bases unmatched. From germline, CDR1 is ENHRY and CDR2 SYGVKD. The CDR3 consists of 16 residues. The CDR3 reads CAISADRGPSTDTQYF. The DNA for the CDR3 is TGTGCCATCAGTGCAGACAGGGGGCCGAGCACAGATACGCAGTATTTT.